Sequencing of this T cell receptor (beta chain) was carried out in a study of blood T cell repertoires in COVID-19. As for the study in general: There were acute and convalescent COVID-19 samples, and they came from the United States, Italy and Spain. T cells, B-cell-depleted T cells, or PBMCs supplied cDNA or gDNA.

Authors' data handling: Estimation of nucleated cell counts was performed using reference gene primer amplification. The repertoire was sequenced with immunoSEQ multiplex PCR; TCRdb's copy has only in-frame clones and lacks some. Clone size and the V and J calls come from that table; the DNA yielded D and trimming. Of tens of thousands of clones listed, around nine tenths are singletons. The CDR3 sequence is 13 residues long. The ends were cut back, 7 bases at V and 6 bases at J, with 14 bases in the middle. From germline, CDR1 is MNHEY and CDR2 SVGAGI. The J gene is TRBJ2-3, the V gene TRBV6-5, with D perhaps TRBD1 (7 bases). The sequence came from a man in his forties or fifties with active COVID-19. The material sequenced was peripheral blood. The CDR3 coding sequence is TGTGCCAGCATGGCAGGGGGGATGGATACGCAGTATTTT. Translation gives CASMAGGMDTQYF.